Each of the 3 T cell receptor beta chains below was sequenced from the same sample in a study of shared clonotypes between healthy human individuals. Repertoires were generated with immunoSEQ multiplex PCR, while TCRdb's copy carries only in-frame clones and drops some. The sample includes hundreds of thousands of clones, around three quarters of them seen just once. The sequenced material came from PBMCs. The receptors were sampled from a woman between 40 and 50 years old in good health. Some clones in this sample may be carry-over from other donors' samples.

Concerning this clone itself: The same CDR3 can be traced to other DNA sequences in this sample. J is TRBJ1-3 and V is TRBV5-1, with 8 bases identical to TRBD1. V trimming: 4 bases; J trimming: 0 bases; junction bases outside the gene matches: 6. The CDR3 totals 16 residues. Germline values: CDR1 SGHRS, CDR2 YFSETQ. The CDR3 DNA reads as TGCGCCAGCAGCGGGGGACAGGCGGGCTCTGGAAACACCATATATTTT. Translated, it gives CASSGGQAGSGNTIYF. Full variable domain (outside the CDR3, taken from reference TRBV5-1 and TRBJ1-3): KAGVTQTPRYLIKTRGQQVTLSCSPISGHRSVSWYQQTPGQGLQFLFEYFSETQRNKGNFPGRFSGRQFSNSRSEMNVSTLELGDSALYLCASSGGQAGSGNTIYFGEGSWLTVV.

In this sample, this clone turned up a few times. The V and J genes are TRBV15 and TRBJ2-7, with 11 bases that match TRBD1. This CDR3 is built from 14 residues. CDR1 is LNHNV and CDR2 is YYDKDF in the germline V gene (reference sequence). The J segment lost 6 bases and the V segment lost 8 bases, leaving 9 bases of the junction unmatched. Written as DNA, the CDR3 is TGTGCCACCGCCCAGGACAGGGGGCTTCGCGAGCAGTACTTC. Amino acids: CATAQDRGLREQYF.

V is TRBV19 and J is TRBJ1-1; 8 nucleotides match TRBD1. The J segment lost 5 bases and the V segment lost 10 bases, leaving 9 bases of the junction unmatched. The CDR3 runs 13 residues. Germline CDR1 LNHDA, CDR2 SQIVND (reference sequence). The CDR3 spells CAIKDRAETEAFF. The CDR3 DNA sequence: TGTGCCATTAAGGACAGGGCCGAGACTGAAGCTTTCTTT.